This T cell receptor (beta chain) derives from a study of T cell responses to AZD1222 COVID-19 vaccine. Broader study findings: Two AZD1222 doses significantly raised spike-specific TCR breadth and depth over controls. Most donors were white British and more were female, and clonal diversity was possibly underestimated.

Clones were sequenced by immunoSEQ multiplex PCR, and TCRdb holds only the in-frame ones, with some missing. This sample has approximately 100,000 clones, with roughly 89% found just once. Germline V gives CDR1 SEHNR, CDR2 FQNEAQ (reference sequence). The CDR3 length is 14 residues. The V gene end was trimmed by 4 bases and the J gene end by 8 bases; junction bases not matched to a gene: 7. With respect to this clone: Its antigen is currently unknown.

This chain uses TRBV7-9 with TRBJ2-1; TRBD2 matches 8 bases. The sequenced sample was peripheral blood, obtained on day 0 of AZD1222 vaccination. The receptor was isolated from an adult in good health. CDR3 in DNA: TGTGCCAGCAGCTCCCGGAGCGGGAGCTATGAGCAGTTCTTC. Translated: CASSSRSGSYEQFF.